A single sample is the source of the 5 T cell receptor beta chains below, sequenced in a study of blood T cell repertoires in COVID-19. Sequencing was performed with immunoSEQ multiplex PCR; in TCRdb, only in-frame clones are kept and a portion is missing. Of tens of thousands of clones in the sample, 81% were seen once. The sequenced material came from peripheral blood. Every receptor here comes from a man older than 75 with acute or convalescent COVID-19.

The chain combines TRBV7-2 with TRBJ2-2, with a weak D call TRBD1 (6 bases). V was clipped by 5 bases and J by 7 bases, with 17 bases between them. Germline V gene data show CDR1 as SGHTA and CDR2 as FQGNSA. The CDR3 has 15 residues. The CDR3 sequence is CASSNRKGGYGELFF. For the CDR3, the DNA is TGTGCCAGCAGCAACCGAAAAGGGGGATACGGGGAGCTGTTTTTT.

This clone was detected only once. The J gene is TRBJ1-2, the V gene TRBV5-4, with 9 bases that match TRBD1. J was trimmed by 4 bases and V by 0 bases; bases with no gene match: 7. Germline loops: CDR1 SGHNT, CDR2 YYREEE (reference sequence). This CDR3 has 16 residues. CDR3 region: CASSLDLGQGGYGYTF. CDR3 bases: TGTGCCAGCAGCTTGGATTTGGGACAGGGAGGCTATGGCTACACCTTC.

The J gene is TRBJ2-7, the V gene TRBV29-1; TRBD1 agrees at 8 bases. Germline trimming cut 4 bases from V and 3 bases from J; bases unmatched to any gene: 5. This CDR3 contains 13 residues. Germline CDR1 reads SQVTM; CDR2 reads ANQGSEA. The CDR3 loop is CSVGAGGFYEQYF. As DNA, the CDR3 is TGCAGCGTTGGAGCAGGGGGCTTCTACGAGCAGTACTTC.

This chain connects TRBV24-1 to TRBJ1-5; no firm D call. CDR3 length: 12 amino acids. CDR1 is KGHDR and CDR2 is SFDVKD in the germline V gene. Between the trimmed V and J ends, which lost 4 bases and 5 bases, there was a span of 5 bases. CDR3 sequence: CATSDEYQPQHF. CDR3 in DNA: TGTGCCACCAGTGACGAGTATCAGCCCCAGCATTTT.

This clone occurred once. The rearrangement joins TRBV3-1 (or the pseudogene TRBV3-2) to TRBJ1-1; 8 bases fit TRBD1. The germline CDR1 and CDR2 sequences are LGHDT and YNNKEL (reference sequence). This CDR3 is 14 amino acids long. J was trimmed by 4 bases and V by 3 bases; bases with no gene match: 4. The DNA for the CDR3 is TGTGCCAGCAGCCATACCGGACAGGGCACTGAAGCTTTCTTT. This codes for CASSHTGQGTEAFF.